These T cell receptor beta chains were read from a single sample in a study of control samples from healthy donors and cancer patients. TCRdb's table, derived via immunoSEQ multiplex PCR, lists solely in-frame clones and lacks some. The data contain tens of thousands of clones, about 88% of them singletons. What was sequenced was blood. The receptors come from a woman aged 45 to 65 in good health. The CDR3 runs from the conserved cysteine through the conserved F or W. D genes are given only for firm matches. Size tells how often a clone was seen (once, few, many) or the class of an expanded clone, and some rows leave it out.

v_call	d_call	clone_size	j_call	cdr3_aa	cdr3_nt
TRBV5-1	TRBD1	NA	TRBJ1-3	CASSRDSSGNTIYF	TGCGCCAGCAGCCGGGACAGCTCTGGAAACACCATATATTTT
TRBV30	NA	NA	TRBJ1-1	CAWRLRGATEAFF	TGTGCCTGGAGGCTACGAGGGGCCACTGAAGCTTTCTTT
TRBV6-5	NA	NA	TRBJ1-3	CASSYGRAAGNTIYF	TGTGCCAGCAGTTACGGTAGGGCGGCTGGAAACACCATATATTTT
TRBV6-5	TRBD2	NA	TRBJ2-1	CASSRTSGRNEQFF	TGTGCCAGCAGTCGGACTAGCGGGAGGAATGAGCAGTTCTTC
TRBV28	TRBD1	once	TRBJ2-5	CASSFLITGTGDPETQYF	TGTGCCAGCAGTTTCCTAATAACCGGGACAGGGGACCCAGAGACCCAGTACTTC
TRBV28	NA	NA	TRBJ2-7	CASRGRTPPYEQYF	TGTGCCAGCAGAGGCCGGACTCCGCCCTACGAGCAGTACTTC
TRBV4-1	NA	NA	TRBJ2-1	CASSQENPGLRAREQFF	TGCGCCAGCAGCCAAGAAAACCCGGGACTGCGAGCGCGTGAGCAGTTCTTC
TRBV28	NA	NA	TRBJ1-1	CASSLGGVMNTEAFF	TGTGCCAGCAGTTTAGGAGGGGTCATGAACACTGAAGCTTTCTTT
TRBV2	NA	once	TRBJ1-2	CASSDSGQFYGYTF	TGTGCCAGCAGTGATTCCGGACAGTTCTATGGCTACACCTTC
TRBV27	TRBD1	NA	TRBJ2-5	CASSSRTGGGETQYF	TGTGCCAGCAGTTCCCGAACAGGGGGCGGGGAGACCCAGTACTTC
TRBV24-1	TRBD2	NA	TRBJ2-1	CATSDPTSGIIDEQFF	TGTGCCACCAGTGACCCTACTAGCGGGATAATTGATGAGCAGTTCTTC
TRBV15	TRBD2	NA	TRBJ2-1	CATSREVAGSGEQFF	TGTGCCACCAGCAGAGAGGTAGCGGGATCTGGTGAGCAGTTCTTC
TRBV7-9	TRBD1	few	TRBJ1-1	CASSSRGLNTEAFF	TGTGCCAGCAGCTCAAGGGGGCTTAACACTGAAGCTTTCTTT
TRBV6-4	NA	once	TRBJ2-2	CASSSSGELFF	TGTGCCAGCAGTTCGAGCGGGGAGCTGTTTTTT
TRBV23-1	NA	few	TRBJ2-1	CASSLPGTFSPQPNEQFF	TGCGCCAGCAGTCTCCCAGGGACTTTTTCGCCCCAACCCAATGAGCAGTTCTTC
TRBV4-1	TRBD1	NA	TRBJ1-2	CASSQDNRGPNYGYTF	TGCGCCAGCAGCCAAGATAACAGGGGCCCTAACTATGGCTACACCTTC
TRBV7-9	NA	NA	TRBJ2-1	CASSPHGGTEQFF	TGTGCCAGCAGCCCCCACGGAGGGACTGAGCAGTTCTTC
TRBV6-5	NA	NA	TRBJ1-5	CASSYSGSGNNQPQHF	TGTGCCAGCAGTTACTCAGGGTCAGGCAATAATCAGCCCCAGCATTTT
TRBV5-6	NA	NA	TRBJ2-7	CASSLVQTTYEQYF	TGTGCCAGCAGCTTGGTTCAGACTACCTACGAGCAGTACTTC
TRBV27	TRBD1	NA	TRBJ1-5	CASRTSGTGAAQPQHF	TGTGCCAGCAGGACCAGTGGGACAGGGGCTGCTCAGCCCCAGCATTTT
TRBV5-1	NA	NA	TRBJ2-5	CASTPTGESLRETQYF	TGCGCCAGCACTCCTACGGGGGAGTCCTTGAGGGAGACCCAGTACTTC
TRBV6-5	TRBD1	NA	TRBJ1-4	CASRGSGTGNEKLFF	TGTGCCAGCAGAGGGAGCGGGACAGGGAATGAAAAACTGTTTTTT
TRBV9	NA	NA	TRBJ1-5	CASSADGSNQPQHF	TGTGCCAGCAGCGCCGACGGTAGCAATCAGCCCCAGCATTTT
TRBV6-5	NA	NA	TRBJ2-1	CASRLQGRSYNEQFF	TGTGCCAGCAGGCTCCAGGGTAGATCCTACAATGAGCAGTTCTTC
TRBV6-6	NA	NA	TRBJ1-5	CASSYQINLNQPQHF	TGTGCCAGCAGTTACCAGATAAACCTCAATCAGCCCCAGCATTTT
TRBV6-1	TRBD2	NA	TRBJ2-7	CASSEDASGISEQYF	TGTGCCAGCAGTGAGGACGCTAGCGGGATAAGCGAGCAGTACTTC
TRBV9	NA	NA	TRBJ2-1	CASSVEDGRANEQFF	TGTGCCAGCAGCGTAGAAGACGGCAGGGCCAACGAGCAGTTCTTC
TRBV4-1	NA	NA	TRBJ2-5	CASSQAGRGGETQYF	TGCGCCAGCAGCCAAGCGGGCAGGGGGGGAGAGACCCAGTACTTC
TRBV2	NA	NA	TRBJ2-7	CASTRGGGGGRETEQYF	TGTGCCAGCACCCGAGGGGGCGGGGGCGGACGGGAAACCGAGCAGTACTTC
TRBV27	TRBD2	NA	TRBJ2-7	CASSPGLGYEQYF	TGTGCCAGCAGTCCGGGACTAGGCTACGAGCAGTACTTC
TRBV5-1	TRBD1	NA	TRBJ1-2	CASSLGQGANYGYTF	TGCGCCAGCAGCTTGGGTCAGGGGGCTAACTATGGCTACACCTTC
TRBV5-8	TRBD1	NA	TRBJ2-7	CASSLFWTGSYEQYF	TGTGCCAGCAGCTTGTTCTGGACAGGGAGCTACGAGCAGTACTTC
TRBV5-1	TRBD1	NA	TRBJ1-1	CASSLGGGQGNTEAFF	TGCGCCAGCAGCTTGGGGGGGGGACAGGGGAACACTGAAGCTTTCTTT
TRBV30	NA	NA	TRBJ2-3	CAWSPTDTQYF	TGTGCCTGGAGCCCCACAGATACGCAGTATTTT
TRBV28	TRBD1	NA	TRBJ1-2	CASSFRDRYYGYTF	TGTGCCAGCAGTTTCCGGGACAGATACTATGGCTACACCTTC
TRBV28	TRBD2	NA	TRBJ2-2	CASSSSGRITGELFF	TGTGCCAGCAGTTCAAGCGGGAGGATCACCGGGGAGCTGTTTTTT